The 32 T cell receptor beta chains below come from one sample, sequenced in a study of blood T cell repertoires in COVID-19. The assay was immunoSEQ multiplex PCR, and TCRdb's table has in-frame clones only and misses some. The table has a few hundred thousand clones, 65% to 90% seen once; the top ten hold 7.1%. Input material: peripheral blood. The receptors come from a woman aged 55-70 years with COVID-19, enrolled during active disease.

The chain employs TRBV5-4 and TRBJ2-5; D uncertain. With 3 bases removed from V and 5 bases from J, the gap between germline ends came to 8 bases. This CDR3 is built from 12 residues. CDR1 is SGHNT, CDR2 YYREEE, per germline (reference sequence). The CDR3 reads CASSSGRETQYF. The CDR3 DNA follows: TGTGCCAGCAGCTCAGGCCGCGAGACCCAGTACTTC.

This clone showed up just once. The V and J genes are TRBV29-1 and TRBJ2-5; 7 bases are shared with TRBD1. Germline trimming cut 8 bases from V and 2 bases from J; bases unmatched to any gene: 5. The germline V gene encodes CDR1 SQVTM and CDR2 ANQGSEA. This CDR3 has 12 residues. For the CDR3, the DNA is TGCAGCCTCGCAGGGGGACAAGAGACCCAGTACTTC. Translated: CSLAGGQETQYF.

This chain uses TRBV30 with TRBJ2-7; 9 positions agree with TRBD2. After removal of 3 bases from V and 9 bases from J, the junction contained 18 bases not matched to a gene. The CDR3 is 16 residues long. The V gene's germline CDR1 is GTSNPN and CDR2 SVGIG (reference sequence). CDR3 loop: CAWSALAGEVSVRQYF. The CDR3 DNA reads TGTGCCTGGAGCGCACTAGCGGGCGAAGTCTCCGTTAGGCAGTACTTC.

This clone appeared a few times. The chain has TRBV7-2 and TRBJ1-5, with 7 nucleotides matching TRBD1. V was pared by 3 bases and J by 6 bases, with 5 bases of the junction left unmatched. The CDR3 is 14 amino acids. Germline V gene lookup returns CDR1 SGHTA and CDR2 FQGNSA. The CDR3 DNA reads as TGTGCCAGCAGCTTGAGACAGGGTAGTCAGCCCCAGCATTTT. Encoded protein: CASSLRQGSQPQHF.

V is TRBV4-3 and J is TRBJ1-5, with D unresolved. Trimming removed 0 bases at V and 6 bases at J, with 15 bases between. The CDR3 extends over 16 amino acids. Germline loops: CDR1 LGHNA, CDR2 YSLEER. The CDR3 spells CASSQDPGVVSQPQHF. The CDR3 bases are TGCGCCAGCAGCCAAGATCCGGGAGTCGTTAGTCAGCCCCAGCATTTT.

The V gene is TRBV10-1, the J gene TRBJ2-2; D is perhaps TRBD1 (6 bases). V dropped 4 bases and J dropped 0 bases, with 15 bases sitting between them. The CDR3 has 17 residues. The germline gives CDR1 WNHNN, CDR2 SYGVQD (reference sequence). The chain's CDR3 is CASSAPGTSPNTGELFF. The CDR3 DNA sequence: TGCGCCAGCAGTGCCCCCGGGACAAGCCCGAACACCGGGGAGCTGTTTTTT.

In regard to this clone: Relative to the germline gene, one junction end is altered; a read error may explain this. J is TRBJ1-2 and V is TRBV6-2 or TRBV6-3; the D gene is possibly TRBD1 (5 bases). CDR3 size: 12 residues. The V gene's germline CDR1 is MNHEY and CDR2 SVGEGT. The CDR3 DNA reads TGTGCCAGCAGTGACCCAGGGTATGACTACACCTTC. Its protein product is CASSDPGYDYTF.

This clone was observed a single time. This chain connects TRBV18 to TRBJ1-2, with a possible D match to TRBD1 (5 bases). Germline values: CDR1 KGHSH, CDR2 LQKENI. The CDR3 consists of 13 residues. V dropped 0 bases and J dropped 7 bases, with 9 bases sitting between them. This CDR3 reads CASSPPQGGGYTF. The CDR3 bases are TGTGCCAGCTCACCACCGCAGGGCGGTGGCTACACCTTC.

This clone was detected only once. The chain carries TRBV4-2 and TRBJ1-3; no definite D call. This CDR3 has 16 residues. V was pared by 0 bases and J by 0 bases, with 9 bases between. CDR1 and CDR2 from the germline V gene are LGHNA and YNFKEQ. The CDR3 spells CASSQDQFLSGNTIYF. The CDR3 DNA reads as TGTGCCAGCAGCCAAGATCAGTTTCTCTCTGGAAACACCATATATTTT.

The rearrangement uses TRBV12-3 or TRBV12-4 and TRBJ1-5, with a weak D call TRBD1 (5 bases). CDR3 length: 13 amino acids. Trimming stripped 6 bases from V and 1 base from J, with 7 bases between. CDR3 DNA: TGTGCCAGCAGCGGGGGAAGCAATCAGCCCCAGCATTTT. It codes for CASSGGSNQPQHF.

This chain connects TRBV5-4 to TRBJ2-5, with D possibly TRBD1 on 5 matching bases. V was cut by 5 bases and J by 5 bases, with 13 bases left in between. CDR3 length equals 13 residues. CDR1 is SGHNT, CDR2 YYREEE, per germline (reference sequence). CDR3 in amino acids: CASSLQEWETQYF. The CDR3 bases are TGTGCCAGCAGTTTACAGGAGTGGGAGACCCAGTACTTC.

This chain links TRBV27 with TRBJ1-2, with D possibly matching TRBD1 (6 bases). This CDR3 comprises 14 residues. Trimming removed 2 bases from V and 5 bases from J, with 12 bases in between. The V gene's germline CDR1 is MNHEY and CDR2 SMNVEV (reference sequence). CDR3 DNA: TGTGCCAGCAGTTTAGGCGGGGGGCATTATGGCTACACCTTC. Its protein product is CASSLGGGHYGYTF.

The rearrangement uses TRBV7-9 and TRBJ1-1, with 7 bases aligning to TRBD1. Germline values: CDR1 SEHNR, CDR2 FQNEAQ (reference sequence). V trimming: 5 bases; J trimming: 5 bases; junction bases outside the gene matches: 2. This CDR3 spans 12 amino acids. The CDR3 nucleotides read TGTGCCAGCAGCGTCAGGGGGACTGAAGCTTTCTTT. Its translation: CASSVRGTEAFF.

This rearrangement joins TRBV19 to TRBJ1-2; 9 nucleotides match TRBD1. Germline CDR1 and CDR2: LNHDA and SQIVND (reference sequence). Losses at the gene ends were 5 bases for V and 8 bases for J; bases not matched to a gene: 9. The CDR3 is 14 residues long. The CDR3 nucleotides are TGTGCCAGTAGTGCGACAGGGGGGTTCTCAGGCTACACCTTC. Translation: CASSATGGFSGYTF.

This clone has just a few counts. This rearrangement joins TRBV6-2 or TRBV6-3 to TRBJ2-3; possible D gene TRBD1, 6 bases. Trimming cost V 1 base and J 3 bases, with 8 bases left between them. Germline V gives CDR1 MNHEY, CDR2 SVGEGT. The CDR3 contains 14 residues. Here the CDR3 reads CASSYLQGTDTQYF. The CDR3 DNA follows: TGTGCCAGCAGTTACTTACAGGGAACAGATACGCAGTATTTT.

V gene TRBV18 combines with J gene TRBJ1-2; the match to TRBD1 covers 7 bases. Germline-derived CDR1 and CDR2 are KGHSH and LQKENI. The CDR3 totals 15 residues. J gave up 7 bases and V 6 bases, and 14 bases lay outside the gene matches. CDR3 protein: CASSPGQDVGSGYTF. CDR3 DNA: TGTGCCAGCTCCCCCGGACAGGACGTTGGAAGTGGCTACACCTTC.

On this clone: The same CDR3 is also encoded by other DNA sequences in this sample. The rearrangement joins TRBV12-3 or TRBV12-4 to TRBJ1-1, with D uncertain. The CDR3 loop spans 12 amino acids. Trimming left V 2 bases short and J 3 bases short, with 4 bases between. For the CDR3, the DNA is TGTGCCAGCAGTTTACGGGACACTGAAGCTTTCTTT. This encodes CASSLRDTEAFF.

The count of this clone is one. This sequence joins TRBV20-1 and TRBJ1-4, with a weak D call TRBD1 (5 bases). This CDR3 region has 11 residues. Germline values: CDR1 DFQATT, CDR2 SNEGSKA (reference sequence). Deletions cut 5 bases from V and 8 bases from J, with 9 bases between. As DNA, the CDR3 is TGCAGTGCTTGGACAATCGAAAAACTGTTTTTT. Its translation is CSAWTIEKLFF.

Here the CDR3 reads CASGLRGQRLEKLFF. The CDR3 region has the DNA TGTGCTAGTGGTTTACGGGGACAGCGACTTGAAAAACTGTTTTTT. This chain links TRBV12-5 with TRBJ1-4, with TRBD1 identical over 7 bases. CDR3 length equals 15 residues. After removal of 3 bases from V and 7 bases from J, the junction contained 8 bases not matched to a gene. CDR1 LGHNT and CDR2 FRNRAP come from the germline V gene.

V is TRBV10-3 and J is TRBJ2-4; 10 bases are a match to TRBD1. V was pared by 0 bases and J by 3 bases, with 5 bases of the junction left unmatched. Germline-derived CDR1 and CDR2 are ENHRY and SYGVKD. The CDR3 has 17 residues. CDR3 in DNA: TGTGCCATCAGTGAGTCGGGGACAGGGGACTTCAAAAACATTCAGTACTTC. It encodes CAISESGTGDFKNIQYF.

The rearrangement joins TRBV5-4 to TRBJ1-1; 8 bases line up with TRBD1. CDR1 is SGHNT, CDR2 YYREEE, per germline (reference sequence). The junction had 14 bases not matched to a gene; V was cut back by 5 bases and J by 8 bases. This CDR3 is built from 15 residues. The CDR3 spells CASSPQTGVDSEAFF. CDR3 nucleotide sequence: TGTGCCAGCAGTCCGCAGACAGGGGTGGATTCGGAAGCTTTCTTT.

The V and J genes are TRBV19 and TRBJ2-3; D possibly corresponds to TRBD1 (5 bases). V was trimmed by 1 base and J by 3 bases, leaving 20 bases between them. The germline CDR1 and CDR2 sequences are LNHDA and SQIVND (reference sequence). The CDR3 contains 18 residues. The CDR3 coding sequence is TGTGCCAGTAGTATAGCGTTGAGCTCTAAGGGGCGTACAGATACGCAGTATTTT. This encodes CASSIALSSKGRTDTQYF.

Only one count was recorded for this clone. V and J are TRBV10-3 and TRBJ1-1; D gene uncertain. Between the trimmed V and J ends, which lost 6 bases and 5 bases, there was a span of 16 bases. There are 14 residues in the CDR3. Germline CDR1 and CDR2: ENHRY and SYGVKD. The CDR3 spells CAIRPSPGETEAFF. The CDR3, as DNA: TGTGCCATCAGGCCCTCTCCTGGAGAGACTGAAGCTTTCTTT.

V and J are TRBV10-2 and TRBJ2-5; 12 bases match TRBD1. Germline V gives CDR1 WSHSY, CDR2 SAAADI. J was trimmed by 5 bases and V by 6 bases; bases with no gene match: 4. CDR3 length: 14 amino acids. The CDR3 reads CASRPGQGAETQYF. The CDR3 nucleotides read TGCGCCAGCAGACCGGGACAGGGGGCGGAGACCCAGTACTTC.

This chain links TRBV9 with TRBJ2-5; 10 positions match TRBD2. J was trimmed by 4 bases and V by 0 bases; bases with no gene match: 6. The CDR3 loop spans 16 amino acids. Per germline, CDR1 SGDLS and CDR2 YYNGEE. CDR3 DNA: TGTGCCAGCAGCGTAGGTGCTAGCGGGGGAGGAGAGACCCAGTACTTC. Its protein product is CASSVGASGGGETQYF.

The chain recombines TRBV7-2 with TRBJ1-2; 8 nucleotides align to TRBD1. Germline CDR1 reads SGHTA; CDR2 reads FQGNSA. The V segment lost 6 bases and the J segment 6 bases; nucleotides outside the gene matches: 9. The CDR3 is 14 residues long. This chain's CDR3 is CASRTTDRADGYTF. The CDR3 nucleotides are TGTGCCAGCAGGACTACGGACAGGGCGGATGGCTACACCTTC.

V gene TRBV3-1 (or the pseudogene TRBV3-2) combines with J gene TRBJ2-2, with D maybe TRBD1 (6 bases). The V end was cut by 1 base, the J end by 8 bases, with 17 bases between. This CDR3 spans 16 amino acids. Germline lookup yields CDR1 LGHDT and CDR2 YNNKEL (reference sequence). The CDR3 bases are TGTGCCAGCAGCCAAGTACCTCACAGGGAGTCGGGGGAGCTGTTTTTT. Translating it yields CASSQVPHRESGELFF.

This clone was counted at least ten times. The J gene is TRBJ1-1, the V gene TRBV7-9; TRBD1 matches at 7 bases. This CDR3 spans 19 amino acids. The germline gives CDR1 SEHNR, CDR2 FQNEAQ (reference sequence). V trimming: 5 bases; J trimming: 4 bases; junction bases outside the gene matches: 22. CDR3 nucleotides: TGTGCCAGCAGCGGCGGAGGGGGCTCGGTTGTCGGCTTCGGCACTGAAGCTTTCTTT. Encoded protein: CASSGGGGSVVGFGTEAFF.

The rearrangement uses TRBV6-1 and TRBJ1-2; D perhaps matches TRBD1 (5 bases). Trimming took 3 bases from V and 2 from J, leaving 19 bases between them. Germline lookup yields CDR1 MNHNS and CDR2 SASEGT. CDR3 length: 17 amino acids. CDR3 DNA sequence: TGTGCCAGCAGTGATGTTGTAGGAGGGACCCACAACTATGGCTACACCTTC. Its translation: CASSDVVGGTHNYGYTF.

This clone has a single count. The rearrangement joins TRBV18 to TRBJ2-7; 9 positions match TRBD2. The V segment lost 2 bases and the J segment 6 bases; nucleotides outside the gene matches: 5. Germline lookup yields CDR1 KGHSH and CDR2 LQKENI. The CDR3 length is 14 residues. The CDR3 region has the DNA TGTGCCAGCTCACCAGCCAGCGGGGGGAGCGAGCAGTACTTC. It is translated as CASSPASGGSEQYF.

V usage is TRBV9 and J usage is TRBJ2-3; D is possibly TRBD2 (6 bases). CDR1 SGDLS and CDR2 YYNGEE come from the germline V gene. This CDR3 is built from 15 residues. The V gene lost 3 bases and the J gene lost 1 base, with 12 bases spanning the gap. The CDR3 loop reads CASSDGPGGTDTQYF. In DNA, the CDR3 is TGTGCCAGCAGCGACGGACCGGGGGGCACAGATACGCAGTATTTT.

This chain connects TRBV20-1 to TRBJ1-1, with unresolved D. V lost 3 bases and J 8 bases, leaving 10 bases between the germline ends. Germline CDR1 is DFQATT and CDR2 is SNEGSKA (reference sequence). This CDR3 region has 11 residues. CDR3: CSARLSLEAFF. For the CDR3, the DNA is TGCAGTGCTAGGTTAAGCCTAGAAGCTTTCTTT.